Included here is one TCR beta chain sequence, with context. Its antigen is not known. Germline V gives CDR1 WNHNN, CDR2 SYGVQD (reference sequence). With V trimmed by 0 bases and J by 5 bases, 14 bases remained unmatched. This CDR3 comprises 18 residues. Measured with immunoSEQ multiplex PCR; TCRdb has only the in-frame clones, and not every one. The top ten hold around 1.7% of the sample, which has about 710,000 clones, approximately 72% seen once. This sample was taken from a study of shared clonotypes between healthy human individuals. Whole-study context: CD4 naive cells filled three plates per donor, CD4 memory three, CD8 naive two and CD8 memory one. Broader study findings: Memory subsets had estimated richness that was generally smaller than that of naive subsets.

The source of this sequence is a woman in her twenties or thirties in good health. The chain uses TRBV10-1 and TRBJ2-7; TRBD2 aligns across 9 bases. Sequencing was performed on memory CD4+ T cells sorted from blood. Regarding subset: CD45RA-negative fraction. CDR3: CASSESLVAGARRHEQYF. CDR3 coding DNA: TGCGCCAGCAGTGAGTCCTTGGTAGCGGGAGCGCGGCGGCACGAGCAGTACTTC.